This T cell receptor (beta chain) was identified in a study of CD8+ T cells in alopecia areata. Across the study: Treated patients were given 5 to 10 mg oral tofacitinib twice daily.

On this clone itself: What it recognizes is unknown.

RNA extraction was followed by reverse transcription into cDNA, which acted as the sequencing template. Using immunoSEQ multiplex PCR, the repertoire was profiled, and TCRdb retains in-frame clones only, with some absent. The table lists some 180,000 clones, around 63% of them singletons. Study findings and constraints: Possibly because of HLA-related factors, TCR sharing was less clear across patients than in mice. In lesional scalp, particularly from alopecia totalis/universalis, clonality was higher than in normal scalp.

After removal of 3 bases from V and 1 base from J, the junction contained 10 bases not matched to a gene. Per the germline V gene, CDR1 is GTSNPN and CDR2 is SVGIG (reference sequence). The CDR3 is 16 residues long. The genes are TRBV30 and TRBJ2-3; 7 bases line up with TRBD2. The starting material was CD4+ T cells sorted from blood, obtained at week 0. This TCR was sampled from a human donor with alopecia areata. CDR3 loop: CAWRGSWLAGTDTQYF. DNA of the CDR3: TGTGCCTGGAGAGGGAGCTGGCTAGCGGGCACAGATACGCAGTATTTT.